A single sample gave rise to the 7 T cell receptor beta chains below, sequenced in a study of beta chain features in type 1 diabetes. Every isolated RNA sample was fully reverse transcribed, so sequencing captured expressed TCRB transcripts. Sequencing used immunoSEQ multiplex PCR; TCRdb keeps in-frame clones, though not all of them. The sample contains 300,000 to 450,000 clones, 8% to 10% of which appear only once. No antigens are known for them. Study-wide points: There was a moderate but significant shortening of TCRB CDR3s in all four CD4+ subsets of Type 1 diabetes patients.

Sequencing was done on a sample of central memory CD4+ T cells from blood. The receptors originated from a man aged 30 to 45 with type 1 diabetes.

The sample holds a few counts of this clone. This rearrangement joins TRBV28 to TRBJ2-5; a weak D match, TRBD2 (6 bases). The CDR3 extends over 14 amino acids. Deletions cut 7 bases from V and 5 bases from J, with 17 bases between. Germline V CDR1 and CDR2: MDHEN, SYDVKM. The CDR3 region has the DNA TGTGCCAGCACCAGGGACTCCTCGGTGGAGACCCAGTACTTC. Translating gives CASTRDSSVETQYF.

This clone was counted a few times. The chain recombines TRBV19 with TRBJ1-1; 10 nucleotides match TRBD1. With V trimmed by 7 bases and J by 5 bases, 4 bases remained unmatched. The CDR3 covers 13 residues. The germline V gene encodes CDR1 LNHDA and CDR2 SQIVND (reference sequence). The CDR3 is CASKDRGGTEAFF. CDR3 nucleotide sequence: TGTGCCAGTAAGGACAGGGGGGGGACTGAAGCTTTCTTT.

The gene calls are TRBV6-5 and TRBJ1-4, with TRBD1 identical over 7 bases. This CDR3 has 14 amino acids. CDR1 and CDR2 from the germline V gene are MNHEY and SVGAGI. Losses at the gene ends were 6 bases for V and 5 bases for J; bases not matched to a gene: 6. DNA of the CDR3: TGTGCCAGCAGCCCAGGGGGGGGGAATGAAAAACTGTTTTTT. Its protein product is CASSPGGGNEKLFF.

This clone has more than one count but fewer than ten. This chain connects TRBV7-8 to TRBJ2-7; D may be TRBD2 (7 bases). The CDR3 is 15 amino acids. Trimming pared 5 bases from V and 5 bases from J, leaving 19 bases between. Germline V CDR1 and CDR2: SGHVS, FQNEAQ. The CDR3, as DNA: TGTGCCAGCAGCCTTACCCGGCTCGGGGGGCACGAGCAGTACTTC. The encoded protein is CASSLTRLGGHEQYF.

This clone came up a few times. CDR3 coding DNA: TGTGCCAGCAGACCCGGGATGAGCTCCTACAATGAGCAGTTCTTC. Amino acid sequence: CASRPGMSSYNEQFF. This rearrangement joins TRBV2 to TRBJ2-1; a weak D match, TRBD2 (5 bases). The CDR3 totals 15 residues. V shed 6 bases and J shed 0 bases, with 12 bases lying between them. Germline V gene lookup returns CDR1 SNHLY and CDR2 FYNNEI.

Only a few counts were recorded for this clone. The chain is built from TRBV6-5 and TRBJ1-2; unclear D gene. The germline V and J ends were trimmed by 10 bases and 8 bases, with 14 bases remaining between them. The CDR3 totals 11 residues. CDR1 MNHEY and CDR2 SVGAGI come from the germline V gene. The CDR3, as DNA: TGTGCCATCAGCACAAATGGGGGCTACACCTTC. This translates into CAISTNGGYTF.

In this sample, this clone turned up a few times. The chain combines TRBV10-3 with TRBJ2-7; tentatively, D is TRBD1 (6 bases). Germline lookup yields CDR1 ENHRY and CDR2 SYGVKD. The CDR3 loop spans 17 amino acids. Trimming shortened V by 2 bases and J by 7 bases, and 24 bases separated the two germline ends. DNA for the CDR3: TGTGCCATCAGTGAGCCTGGACAGTCCCTGGCGAGGGGAGAGCAGTACTTC. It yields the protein CAISEPGQSLARGEQYF.